Listed here are 21 T cell receptor beta chains from one sample, sequenced in a study of regulatory T cells in long-lasting Graves disease. Arm-PCR with iRepertoire HTBI primers amplified the CDR3 regions for these TCR beta libraries. TCRdb recomputed calls from the multiplex PCR reads with MiXCR, one row per CDR3 protein. This table has roughly 420,000 distinct CDR3 sequences, about 15% appearing once. Time point indicated: newly diagnosed GD, antithyroid drugs for less than 3 months. RNA extracted from PBMCs served as the sequencing template. The same data also contributed to another study, on T cells in Graves' hyperthyroidism and ophthalmopathy.

The specimen comprised peripheral blood mononuclear cells (PBMCs), sampled at new diagnosis, from a patient treated with antithyroid drugs. These receptor sequences come from a young woman with Graves disease.

There are a few counts of this clonotype. The rearrangement links TRBV29-1 to TRBJ2-6, with D maybe TRBD2 (5 bases). V shed 4 bases and J shed 2 bases, with 9 bases lying between them. This CDR3 is 14 amino acids long. In germline, CDR1 is SQVTM, CDR2 ANQGSEA. DNA of the CDR3: TGCAGCGTTGGTCCCGGGACTGGGGCCAACGTCCTGACTTTC. Its protein product is CSVGPGTGANVLTF.

Remarks on this clonotype: This clone may be a read error of a much larger clone one base away. This chain joins TRBV28 and TRBJ1-2; D not certain. CDR3 length: 12 residues. Germline V lookup: CDR1 MDHEN, CDR2 SYDVKM. V was trimmed by 11 bases and J by 5 bases, leaving 15 bases between them. The CDR3 spells CAGFPKSYGYTF. The CDR3, as DNA: TGTGCCGGCTTTCCGAAGTCGTATGGCTACACCTTC.

This clonotype was seen ten or more times. The CDR3 spells CASRGDSSYNEQFF. CDR3 coding DNA: TGTGCCAGCAGGGGGGACAGCTCCTACAATGAGCAGTTCTTC. J is TRBJ2-1 and V is TRBV28, with TRBD1 matching 7 bases. Trimming cost V 6 bases and J 0 bases; bases outside gene matches: 2. This CDR3 spans 14 amino acids. Germline CDR1 is MDHEN and CDR2 is SYDVKM.

This clonotype was found many times. The CDR3 sequence is CASSQDETRGLLEETQYF. In DNA form, the CDR3 reads TGTGCCAGCAGCCAAGATGAGACTAGAGGTCTCCTCGAAGAGACCCAGTACTTC. V gene TRBV4-2 combines with J gene TRBJ2-5; D is possibly TRBD2 (6 bases). Trimming stripped 0 bases from V and 3 bases from J, with 20 bases between. Germline CDR1 and CDR2: LGHNA and YNFKEQ. This CDR3 is built from 18 residues.

This chain connects TRBV3-1 to TRBJ2-7, with TRBD2 identical over 8 bases. This CDR3 region has 15 residues. Germline CDR1 reads LGHDT; CDR2 reads YNNKEL (reference sequence). J was trimmed by 5 bases and V by 5 bases; bases with no gene match: 11. Here the CDR3 reads CASSFPSGSKNEQYF. The DNA for the CDR3 is TGTGCCAGCAGCTTCCCAAGCGGGAGCAAGAACGAGCAGTACTTC.

This clonotype appeared a few times. This chain joins TRBV6-1 and TRBJ1-3; 9 bases agree with TRBD1. The trim removed 6 bases at V and 7 bases at J, leaving 7 bases unmatched. The CDR3 runs 14 residues. The V gene's germline CDR1 is MNHNS and CDR2 SASEGT. The CDR3 reads CASSGQGYGNTIYF. The CDR3 DNA is TGTGCCAGCAGCGGACAGGGGTATGGGAACACCATATATTTT.

This clonotype appeared many times. V gene TRBV20-1 combines with J gene TRBJ2-1, with 13 bases matching TRBD2. After removal of 3 bases from V and 9 bases from J, the junction contained 8 bases not matched to a gene. Germline assignment: CDR1 DFQATT and CDR2 SNEGSKA (reference sequence). The CDR3 sequence is 15 residues long. CDR3 in DNA: TGCAGTGCTAGTAGGACTAGCGGGAGAAGGAGTGAGCAGTTCTTC. Translated, it gives CSASRTSGRRSEQFF.

This clonotype was detected only a few times. The CDR3 here is CASSQAPRDRAAQYF. The CDR3 nucleotides read TGCGCCAGCAGCCAAGCCCCCCGGGACAGGGCTGCGCAGTACTTC. The chain is built from TRBV4-1 and TRBJ2-7, with 9 nucleotides matching TRBD1. Germline CDR1 reads MGHRA; CDR2 reads YSYEKL. V gave up 1 base and J gave up 9 bases; unmatched junction bases: 10. The CDR3 has 15 amino acids.

V gene TRBV12-3 or TRBV12-4 combines with J gene TRBJ2-3; 11 nucleotides match TRBD2. This CDR3 has 14 amino acids. V lost 7 bases to trimming and J lost 3 bases; unmatched junction nucleotides: 3. The CDR3 nucleotides read TGTGCCAGCAAAACTAGCGGGAGTACAGATACGCAGTATTTT. Its protein is CASKTSGSTDTQYF.

The chain uses TRBV24-1 and TRBJ1-5, with TRBD1 identical over 8 bases. This CDR3 contains 16 residues. The J segment lost 2 bases and the V segment lost 4 bases, leaving 6 bases of the junction unmatched. Germline CDR1 is KGHDR and CDR2 is SFDVKD. The CDR3 DNA reads TGTGCCACCAGTGACAGAGGACAGGGCGGCAATCAGCCCCAGCATTTT. It is translated as CATSDRGQGGNQPQHF.

The chain combines TRBV28 with TRBJ2-3; D unclear. This CDR3 region has 15 residues. Germline V gives CDR1 MDHEN, CDR2 SYDVKM. Between the trimmed V and J ends, which lost 6 bases and 2 bases, there was a span of 15 bases. DNA for the CDR3: TGTGCCAGCAGCTTTAGGAACTTACCCACAGATACGCAGTATTTT. This encodes CASSFRNLPTDTQYF.

The rearrangement joins TRBV20-1 to TRBJ2-2, with a possible D match to TRBD1 (5 bases). Germline assignment: CDR1 DFQATT and CDR2 SNEGSKA (reference sequence). Trimming cost V 3 bases and J 4 bases, with 12 bases left between them. The CDR3 extends over 14 amino acids. DNA of the CDR3: TGCAGTGCTAGTGGGCAAAGGGGCACCGGGGAGCTGTTTTTT. Its translation: CSASGQRGTGELFF.

This clonotype appeared many times. The chain couples TRBV6-1 to TRBJ1-1; D not certain. The CDR3 loop spans 14 amino acids. With 4 bases removed from V and 3 bases from J, the gap between germline ends came to 12 bases. Per germline, CDR1 MNHNS and CDR2 SASEGT. Here the CDR3 DNA reads TGTGCCAGCAGTGTCAACCTAGAGGACACTGAAGCTTTCTTT. It codes for CASSVNLEDTEAFF.

This clonotype has a handful of counts. This rearrangement joins TRBV18 to TRBJ2-1; 13 nucleotides align to TRBD2. CDR3 length equals 18 residues. Germline V gene lookup returns CDR1 KGHSH and CDR2 LQKENI. Trimming at V came to 1 base and at J to 0 bases, leaving 3 bases not matched to a gene. The CDR3 coding sequence is TGTGCCAGCTCACCACGACTAGCGGGAGGTCCCTCCTACAATGAGCAGTTCTTC. This encodes CASSPRLAGGPSYNEQFF.

The chain carries TRBV6-1 and TRBJ1-5; no clear D gene. CDR1 is MNHNS and CDR2 is SASEGT in the germline V gene. Trimming took 7 bases from V and 0 from J, leaving 13 bases between them. The CDR3 totals 15 residues. Written as DNA, the CDR3 is TGTGCCAGCAATATGGACTACTATAGCAATCAGCCCCAGCATTTT. This sequence encodes CASNMDYYSNQPQHF.

This clonotype was seen ten or more times. The chain has TRBV28 and TRBJ2-4, with 7 bases fitting TRBD2. V dropped 6 bases and J dropped 5; count of bases not matched to a gene: 4. The CDR3 is 13 amino acids. Germline values: CDR1 MDHEN, CDR2 SYDVKM. The DNA for the CDR3 is TGTGCCAGCAGCTCGCTAGCGGAAAACATTCAGTACTTC. Its protein product is CASSSLAENIQYF.

The table lists this clonotype with many counts. The chain recombines TRBV12-3 or TRBV12-4 with TRBJ2-1, with TRBD2 identical over 7 bases. The CDR3 runs to 14 residues. The V gene end was trimmed by 3 bases and the J gene end by 5 bases; junction bases not matched to a gene: 4. This chain's CDR3 is CASSLRGRDNEQFF. In DNA form, the CDR3 reads TGTGCCAGCAGTTTGAGAGGGAGGGACAATGAGCAGTTCTTC.

This clonotype was counted only a few times. This chain uses TRBV27 with TRBJ1-2; no clear D gene. In germline, CDR1 is MNHEY, CDR2 SMNVEV (reference sequence). The CDR3 is 13 residues long. V lost 5 bases, J lost 4 bases, and 11 bases lay in between. The CDR3 spells CASSLLMGYGYTF. DNA of the CDR3: TGTGCCAGCAGTCTCTTAATGGGCTATGGCTACACCTTC.

This clonotype was seen only a few times. This chain connects TRBV6-2 or TRBV6-3 to TRBJ2-1; tentatively, D is TRBD1 or TRBD2 (5 bases each). Germline V gives CDR1 MNHEY, CDR2 SVGEGT. Trimming took off 2 bases at V and 9 bases at J, with 11 bases between the two ends. This CDR3 spans 13 amino acids. The CDR3 is CASSYDSRGEQFF. In DNA form, the CDR3 reads TGTGCCAGCAGTTACGACAGTCGGGGTGAGCAGTTCTTC.

This chain links TRBV7-2 with TRBJ2-7; 9 bases agree with TRBD2. Germline lookup yields CDR1 SGHTA and CDR2 FQGNSA. J was trimmed by 4 bases and V by 6 bases; bases with no gene match: 7. CDR3 size: 14 residues. CDR3 sequence (DNA): TGTGCCAGCAGAAGGGTAGCGGGGGCTTACGAGCAGTACTTC. It codes for CASRRVAGAYEQYF.

This clonotype was picked up many times. The gene calls are TRBV18 and TRBJ2-1; D unclear. The V gene's germline CDR1 is KGHSH and CDR2 LQKENI. CDR3 length equals 16 residues. V lost 1 base, J lost 5 bases, and 15 bases lay in between. The CDR3 loop reads CASSPLDKQLNNEQFF. CDR3 sequence (DNA): TGTGCCAGCTCACCACTTGACAAGCAGCTTAACAATGAGCAGTTCTTC.